These 10 T cell receptor beta chains were sequenced from one sample in a study of response to subunit inactivated influenza vaccine. TCRdb re-analysed the RT-PCR reads in MiXCR, keeping a single row per CDR3 protein. The sample consists of around 580,000 distinct CDR3 sequences, 12% of them appearing once. Sequencing used PBMCs from blood, obtained on the day of vaccination. The receptors originated from a man aged 45 to 65 who received an inactivated influenza vaccine.

There are a few counts of this clonotype. This chain joins TRBV5-1 and TRBJ2-7; D might be TRBD1 (6 bases). Germline V gives CDR1 SGHRS, CDR2 YFSETQ. This CDR3 has 14 residues. V lost 0 bases to trimming and J lost 3 bases, with 10 bases between them. The CDR3 DNA is TGCGCCAGCAGCTTGGGGGGGACACACTACGAGCAGTACTTC. Its translation is CASSLGGTHYEQYF.

With respect to this clonotype: A much larger clone lies a single base off, so this may be a read error. This chain connects TRBV15 to TRBJ2-7, with unresolved D. Germline loops: CDR1 LNHNV, CDR2 YYDKDF (reference sequence). This CDR3 contains 15 residues. CDR3 region: CATSSRFGNSYGQYF. Here the CDR3 DNA reads TGTGCCACCAGCAGCCGGTTCGGTAACTCCTACGGGCAGTACTTC.

This clonotype showed up just a few times. The rearrangement uses TRBV9 and TRBJ2-7, with D tentatively TRBD1 or TRBD2 (5 bases each). The CDR3 loop spans 15 amino acids. Germline V lookup: CDR1 SGDLS, CDR2 YYNGEE. Trimming cost V 0 bases and J 3 bases, with 13 bases left between them. This CDR3 reads CASSVDPRDGYEQYF. The CDR3 DNA sequence: TGTGCCAGCAGCGTAGACCCCCGGGACGGCTACGAGCAGTACTTC.

There are a few counts of this clonotype. V is TRBV29-1 and J is TRBJ1-2; the D is unclear. Between the trimmed V and J ends, which lost 0 bases and 5 bases, there was a span of 16 bases. This CDR3 is 15 amino acids long. In germline, CDR1 is SQVTM, CDR2 ANQGSEA. CDR3 sequence: CSVEDPALGEYGYTF. The CDR3 bases are TGCAGCGTTGAAGATCCGGCCCTCGGAGAATATGGCTACACCTTC. Looking up the rest from reference TRBV29-1 and TRBJ1-2 gives the full variable domain: SAVISQKPSRDICQRGTSLTIQCQVDSQVTMMFWYRQQPGQSLTLIATANQGSEATYESGFVIDKFPISRPNLTFSTLTVSNMSPEDSSIYLCSVEDPALGEYGYTFGSGTRLTVV.

The rearrangement joins TRBV5-8 to TRBJ2-5; 7 nucleotides match TRBD2. Germline trimming cut 0 bases from V and 4 bases from J; bases unmatched to any gene: 12. There are 17 residues in the CDR3. Germline loops: CDR1 SGHTS, CDR2 YDEGEE. The CDR3 here is CASSLAGTTRSSETQYF. The CDR3 DNA is TGTGCCAGCAGCTTGGCTGGGACTACCAGGTCGTCAGAGACCCAGTACTTC.

This clonotype has only a few counts. The chain couples TRBV5-1 to TRBJ2-7; TRBD1 matches at 11 bases. V shed 4 bases, J shed 4 bases, and the junction held 13 bases outside the gene matches. Germline values: CDR1 SGHRS, CDR2 YFSETQ. The CDR3 length is 17 residues. In DNA, the CDR3 is TGCGCCAGCAGCCCCGGTCACCGGACAGGGGGCATATACGAGCAGTACTTC. It codes for CASSPGHRTGGIYEQYF. Full variable domain (outside the CDR3, taken from reference TRBV5-1 and TRBJ2-7): KAGVTQTPRYLIKTRGQQVTLSCSPISGHRSVSWYQQTPGQGLQFLFEYFSETQRNKGNFPGRFSGRQFSNSRSEMNVSTLELGDSALYLCASSPGHRTGGIYEQYFGPGTRLTVT.

A few counts support this clonotype. The chain combines TRBV6-2 or TRBV6-3 with TRBJ2-2; D ambiguous. CDR1 MNHEY and CDR2 SVGEGT come from the germline V gene. The CDR3 has 16 residues. V gave up 6 bases and J gave up 5 bases, with 19 bases separating them. The CDR3 sequence: CASRTAGPVRTGELFF. The DNA of the CDR3 is TGTGCCAGCAGAACAGCCGGGCCAGTTCGTACCGGGGAGCTGTTTTTT.

This clonotype has only a few counts. The rearrangement joins TRBV6-6 to TRBJ2-1, with D perhaps given as TRBD1 or TRBD2 (5 bases each). V lost 6 bases and J lost 6, with 12 bases in between. The CDR3 totals 13 residues. CDR1 is MNHNY and CDR2 is SVGAGI in the germline V gene (reference sequence). CDR3 coding DNA: TGTGCCAGCAGCCCGGGGCCTCGCAATGAGCAGTTCTTC. This gives the protein CASSPGPRNEQFF.

The rearrangement joins TRBV28 to TRBJ2-7, with TRBD1 matching 7 bases. V lost 2 bases to trimming and J lost 6 bases; unmatched junction nucleotides: 4. Germline-derived CDR1 and CDR2 are MDHEN and SYDVKM. CDR3 size: 13 residues. CDR3 amino acids: CASSLDRVLEQYF. CDR3 DNA: TGTGCCAGCAGTTTAGACAGGGTCCTCGAGCAGTACTTC. The whole variable domain, remainder taken from reference TRBV28 and TRBJ2-7, is DVKVTQSSRYLVKRTGEKVFLECVQDMDHENMFWYRQDPGLGLRLIYFSYDVKMKEKGDIPEGYSVSREKKERFSLILESASTNQTSMYLCASSLDRVLEQYFGPGTRLTVT.

This clonotype came up many times. The chain is built from TRBV12-3 or TRBV12-4 and TRBJ2-7; the match to TRBD2 covers 11 bases. The CDR3 covers 13 residues. V shed 3 bases and J 6 bases; nucleotides not matched to a gene: 1. This CDR3 is CASSLTSGIEQYF. For the CDR3, the DNA is TGTGCCAGCAGTTTGACTAGCGGGATCGAGCAGTACTTC.